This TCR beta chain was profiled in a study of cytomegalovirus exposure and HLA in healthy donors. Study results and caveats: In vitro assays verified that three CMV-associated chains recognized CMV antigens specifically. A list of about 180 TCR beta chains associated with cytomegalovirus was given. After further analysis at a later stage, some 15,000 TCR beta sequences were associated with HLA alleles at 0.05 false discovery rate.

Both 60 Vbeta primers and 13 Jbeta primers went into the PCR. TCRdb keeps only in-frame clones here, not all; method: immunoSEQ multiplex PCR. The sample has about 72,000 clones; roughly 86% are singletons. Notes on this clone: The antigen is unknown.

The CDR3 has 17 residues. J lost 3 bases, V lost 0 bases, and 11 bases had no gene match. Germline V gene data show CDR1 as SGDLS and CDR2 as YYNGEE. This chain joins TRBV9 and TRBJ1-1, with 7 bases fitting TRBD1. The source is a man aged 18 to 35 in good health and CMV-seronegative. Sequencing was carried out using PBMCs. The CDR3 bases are TGTGCCAGCAGCGTAGGAACAGGGGCTATTGGGGACACTGAAGCTTTCTTT. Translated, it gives CASSVGTGAIGDTEAFF. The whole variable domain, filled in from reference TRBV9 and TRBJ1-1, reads DSGVTQTPKHLITATGQRVTLRCSPRSGDLSVYWYQQSLDQGLQFLIQYYNGEERAKGNILERFSAQQFPDLHSELNLSSLELGDSALYFCASSVGTGAIGDTEAFFGQGTRLTVV.